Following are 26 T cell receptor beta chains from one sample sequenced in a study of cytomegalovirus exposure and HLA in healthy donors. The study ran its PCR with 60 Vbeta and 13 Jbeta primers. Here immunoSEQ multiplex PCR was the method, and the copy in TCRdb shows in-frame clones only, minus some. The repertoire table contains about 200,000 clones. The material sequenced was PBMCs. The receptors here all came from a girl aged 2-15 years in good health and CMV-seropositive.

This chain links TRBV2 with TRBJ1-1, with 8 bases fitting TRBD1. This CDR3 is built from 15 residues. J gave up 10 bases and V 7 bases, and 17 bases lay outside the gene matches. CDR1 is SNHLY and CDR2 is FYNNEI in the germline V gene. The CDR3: CASIVSGDRQKAAFF. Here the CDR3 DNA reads TGTGCCAGCATTGTGAGCGGGGACAGGCAGAAGGCAGCTTTCTTT.

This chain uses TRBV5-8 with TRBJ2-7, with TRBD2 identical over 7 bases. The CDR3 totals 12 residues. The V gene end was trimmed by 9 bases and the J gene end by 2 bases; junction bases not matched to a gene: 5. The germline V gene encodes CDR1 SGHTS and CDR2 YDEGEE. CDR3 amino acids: CATGRRPYEQYF. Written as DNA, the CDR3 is TGTGCCACCGGGAGGAGACCCTACGAGCAGTACTTC.

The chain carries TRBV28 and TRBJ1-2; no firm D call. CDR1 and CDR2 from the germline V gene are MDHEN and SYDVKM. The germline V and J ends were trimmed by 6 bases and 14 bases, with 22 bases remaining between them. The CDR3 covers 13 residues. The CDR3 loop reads CASRSTPRTPSTF. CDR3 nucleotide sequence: TGTGCCAGCAGAAGCACGCCCCGAACTCCTTCTACCTTC.

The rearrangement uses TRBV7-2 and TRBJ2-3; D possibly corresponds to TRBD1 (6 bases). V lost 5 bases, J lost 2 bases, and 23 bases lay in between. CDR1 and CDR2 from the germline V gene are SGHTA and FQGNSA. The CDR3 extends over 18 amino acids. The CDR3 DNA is TGTGCCAGCAGCCTACCCTACGATTTGACAGGTTCCACAGATACGCAGTATTTT. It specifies CASSLPYDLTGSTDTQYF.

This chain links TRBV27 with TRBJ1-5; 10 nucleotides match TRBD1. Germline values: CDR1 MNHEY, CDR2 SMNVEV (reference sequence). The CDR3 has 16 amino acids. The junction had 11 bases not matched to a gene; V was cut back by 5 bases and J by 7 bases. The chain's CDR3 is CASSPWDRGQGQPQHF. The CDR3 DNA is TGTGCCAGCAGTCCATGGGACAGGGGTCAAGGGCAGCCCCAGCATTTT.

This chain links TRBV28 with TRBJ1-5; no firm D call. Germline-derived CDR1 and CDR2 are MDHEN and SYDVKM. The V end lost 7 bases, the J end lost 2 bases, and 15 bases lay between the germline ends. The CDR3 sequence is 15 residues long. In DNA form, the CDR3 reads TGTGCCAGCACGGAGCCACCGAACGGCAATCAGCCCCAGCATTTT. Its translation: CASTEPPNGNQPQHF.

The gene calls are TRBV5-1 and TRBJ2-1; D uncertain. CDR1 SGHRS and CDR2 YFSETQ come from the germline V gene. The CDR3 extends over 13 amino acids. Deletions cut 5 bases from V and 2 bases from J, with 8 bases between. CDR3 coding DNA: TGCGCCAGCAGTCCGACACCCTACAATGAGCAGTTCTTC. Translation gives CASSPTPYNEQFF.

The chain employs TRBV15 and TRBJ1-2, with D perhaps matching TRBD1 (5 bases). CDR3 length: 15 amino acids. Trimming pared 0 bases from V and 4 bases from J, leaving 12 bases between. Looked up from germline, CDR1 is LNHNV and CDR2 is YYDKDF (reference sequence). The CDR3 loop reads CATSRELPGGYGYTF. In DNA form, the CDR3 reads TGTGCCACCAGCAGAGAACTTCCCGGGGGCTATGGCTACACCTTC.

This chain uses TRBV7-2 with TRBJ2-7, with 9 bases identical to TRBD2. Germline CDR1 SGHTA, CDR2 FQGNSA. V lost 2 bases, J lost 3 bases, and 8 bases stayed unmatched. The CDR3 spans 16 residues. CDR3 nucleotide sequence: TGTGCCAGCAGCTTATCCATGACTAGCGGACGCTACGAGCAGTACTTC. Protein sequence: CASSLSMTSGRYEQYF. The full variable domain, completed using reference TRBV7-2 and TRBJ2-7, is GAGVSQSPSNKVTEKGKDVELRCDPISGHTALYWYRQSLGQGLEFLIYFQGNSAPDKSGLPSDRFSAERTGGSVSTLTIQRTQQEDSAVYLCASSLSMTSGRYEQYFGPGTRLTVT.

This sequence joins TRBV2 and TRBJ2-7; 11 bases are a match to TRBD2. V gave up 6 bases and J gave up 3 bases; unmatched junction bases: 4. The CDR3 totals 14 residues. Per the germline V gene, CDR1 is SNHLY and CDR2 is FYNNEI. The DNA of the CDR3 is TGTGCCAGCAGGGCCACTAGCGGGGGCTACGAGCAGTACTTC. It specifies CASRATSGGYEQYF.

This chain's CDR3 is CASSFYPNYGYTF. The CDR3 nucleotides read TGTGCCAGCAGCTTTTATCCTAACTATGGCTACACCTTC. The chain couples TRBV7-2 to TRBJ1-2; no definite D call. Germline V gene sequence: CDR1 SGHTA, CDR2 FQGNSA. Between the trimmed V and J ends, which lost 3 bases and 0 bases, there was a span of 5 bases. The CDR3 sequence is 13 residues long.

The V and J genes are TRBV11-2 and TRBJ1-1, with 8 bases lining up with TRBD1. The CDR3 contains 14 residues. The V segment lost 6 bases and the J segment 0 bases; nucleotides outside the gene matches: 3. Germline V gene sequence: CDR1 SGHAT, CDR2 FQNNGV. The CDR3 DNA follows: TGTGCCAGCAGACCACAGGGGGTGAACACTGAAGCTTTCTTT. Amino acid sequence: CASRPQGVNTEAFF.

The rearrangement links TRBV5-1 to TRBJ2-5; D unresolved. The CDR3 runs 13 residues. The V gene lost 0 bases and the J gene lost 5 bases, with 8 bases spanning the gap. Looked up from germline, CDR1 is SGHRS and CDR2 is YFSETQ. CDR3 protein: CASSLELSETQYF. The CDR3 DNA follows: TGCGCCAGCAGCTTGGAACTGTCGGAGACCCAGTACTTC. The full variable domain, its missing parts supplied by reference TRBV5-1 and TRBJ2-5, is KAGVTQTPRYLIKTRGQQVTLSCSPISGHRSVSWYQQTPGQGLQFLFEYFSETQRNKGNFPGRFSGRQFSNSRSEMNVSTLELGDSALYLCASSLELSETQYFGPGTRLLVL.

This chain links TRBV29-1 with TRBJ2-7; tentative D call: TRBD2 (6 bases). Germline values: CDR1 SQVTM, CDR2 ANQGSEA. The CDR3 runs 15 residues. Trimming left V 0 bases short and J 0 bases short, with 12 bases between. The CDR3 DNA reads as TGCAGCGTTGAAGATCCGGTCGGGAGCTCCTACGAGCAGTACTTC. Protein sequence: CSVEDPVGSSYEQYF.

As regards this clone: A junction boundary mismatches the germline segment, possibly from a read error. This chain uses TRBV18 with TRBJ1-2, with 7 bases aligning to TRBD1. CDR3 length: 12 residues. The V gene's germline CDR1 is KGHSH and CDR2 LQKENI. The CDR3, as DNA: TGTGCCAGCTCACCAGTTCAGGGGGTCCCCGTGTTC. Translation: CASSPVQGVPVF.

CDR3 in DNA: TGTGCCAGCAGGCGGACTAGCGGGAACGAGCAGTACTTC. Its translation is CASRRTSGNEQYF. The J gene is TRBJ2-7, the V gene TRBV6-5; 12 bases align to TRBD2. This CDR3 has 13 residues. The J segment lost 5 bases and the V segment lost 6 bases, leaving 2 bases of the junction unmatched. Germline CDR1 is MNHEY and CDR2 is SVGAGI.

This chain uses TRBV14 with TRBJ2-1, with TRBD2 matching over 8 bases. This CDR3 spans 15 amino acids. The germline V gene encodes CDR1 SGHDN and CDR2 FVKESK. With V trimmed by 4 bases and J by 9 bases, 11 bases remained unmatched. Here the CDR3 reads CASSPPGLVNAEQFF. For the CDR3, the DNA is TGTGCCAGCAGCCCCCCGGGACTAGTTAATGCTGAGCAGTTCTTC.

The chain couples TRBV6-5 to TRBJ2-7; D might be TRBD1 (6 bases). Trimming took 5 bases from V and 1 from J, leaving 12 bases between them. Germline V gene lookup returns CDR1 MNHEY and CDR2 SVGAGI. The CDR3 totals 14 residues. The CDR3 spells CASSPRDTSYEQYF. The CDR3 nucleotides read TGTGCCAGCAGTCCCCGGGACACTTCCTACGAGCAGTACTTC.

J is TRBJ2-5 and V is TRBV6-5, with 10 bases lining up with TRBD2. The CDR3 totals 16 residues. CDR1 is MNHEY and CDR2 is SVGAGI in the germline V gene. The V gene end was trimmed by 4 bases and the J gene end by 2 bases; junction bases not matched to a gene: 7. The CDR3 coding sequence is TGTGCCAGCAGTTCCTGGACTAGCGGAATGCAAGAGACCCAGTACTTC. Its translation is CASSSWTSGMQETQYF.

The CDR3 DNA reads TGTGCCAGCAGCTTATATCGGGGGACTTCCGATTACGAGCAGTACTTC. This gives the protein CASSLYRGTSDYEQYF. The chain is built from TRBV7-9 and TRBJ2-7; TRBD2 is a possible D gene (6 bases). Trimming removed 2 bases from V and 4 bases from J, with 18 bases in between. CDR1 is SEHNR, CDR2 FQNEAQ, per germline (reference sequence). The CDR3 is 16 residues long.

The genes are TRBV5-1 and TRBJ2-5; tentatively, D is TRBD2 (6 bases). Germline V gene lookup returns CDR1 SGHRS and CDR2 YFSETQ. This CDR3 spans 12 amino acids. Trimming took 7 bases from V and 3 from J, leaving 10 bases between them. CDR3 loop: CASGGGKETQYF. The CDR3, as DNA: TGCGCCAGCGGTGGAGGGAAAGAGACCCAGTACTTC.

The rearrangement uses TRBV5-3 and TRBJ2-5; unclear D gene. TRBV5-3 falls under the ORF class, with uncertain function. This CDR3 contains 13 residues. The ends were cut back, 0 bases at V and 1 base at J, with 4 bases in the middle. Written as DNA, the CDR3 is TGTGCCAGAAGCTTGGCCGGCCAAGAGACCCAGTACTTC. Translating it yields CARSLAGQETQYF.

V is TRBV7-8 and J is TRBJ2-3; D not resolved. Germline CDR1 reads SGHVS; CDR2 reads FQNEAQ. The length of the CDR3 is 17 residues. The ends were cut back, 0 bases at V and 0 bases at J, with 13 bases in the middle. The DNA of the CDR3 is TGTGCCAGCAGCTTAGCGCTCCAGCGTCCTAGCACAGATACGCAGTATTTT. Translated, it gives CASSLALQRPSTDTQYF.

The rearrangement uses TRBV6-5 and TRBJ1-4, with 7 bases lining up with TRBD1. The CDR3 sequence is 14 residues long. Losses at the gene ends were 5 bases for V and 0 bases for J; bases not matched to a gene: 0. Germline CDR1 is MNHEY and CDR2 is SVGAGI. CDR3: CASSTGATNEKLFF. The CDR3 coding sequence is TGTGCCAGCAGTACAGGGGCAACTAATGAAAAACTGTTTTTT.

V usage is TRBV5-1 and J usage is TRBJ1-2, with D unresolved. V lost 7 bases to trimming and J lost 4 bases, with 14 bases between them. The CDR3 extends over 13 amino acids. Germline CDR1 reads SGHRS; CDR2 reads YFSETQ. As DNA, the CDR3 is TGCGCCAGCTCCGGAGGCGGCAGCTATGGCTACACCTTC. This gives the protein CASSGGGSYGYTF.

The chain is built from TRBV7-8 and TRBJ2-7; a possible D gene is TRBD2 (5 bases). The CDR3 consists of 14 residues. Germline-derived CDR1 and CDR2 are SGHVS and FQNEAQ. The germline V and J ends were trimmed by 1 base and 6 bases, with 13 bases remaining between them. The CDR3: CASSLGEYSGEQYF. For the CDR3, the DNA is TGTGCCAGCAGCTTAGGGGAGTATTCGGGCGAGCAGTACTTC.